Listed here are 32 T cell receptor beta chains from one sample, sequenced in a study of cytomegalovirus exposure and HLA in healthy donors. The PCR had 60 Vbeta and 13 Jbeta primers. Assay used: immunoSEQ multiplex PCR; TCRdb lists only in-frame clones, some missing. The data show more than 85,000 clones, with roughly three quarters seen just once and about 6.6% held by the top ten. Sequencing was performed on PBMCs. These TCRs come from a man younger than 45 in good health and CMV-seropositive.

The V gene is TRBV5-6, the J gene TRBJ1-1; TRBD1 is a possible D gene (5 bases). V lost 0 bases and J 10 bases, leaving 13 bases between the germline ends. Germline-derived CDR1 and CDR2 are SGHDT and YYEEEE. The CDR3 consists of 13 residues. The CDR3, as DNA: TGTGCCAGCAGCTTGGGGGGCAGGGTAGGAGCTTTCTTT. Amino acids: CASSLGGRVGAFF.

The chain carries TRBV19 and TRBJ1-5; unclear D gene. Germline V lookup: CDR1 LNHDA, CDR2 SQIVND (reference sequence). CDR3 length equals 13 residues. V was clipped by 1 base and J by 4 bases, with 5 bases between them. The CDR3 protein is CASSIVRNQPQHF. The CDR3 nucleotides are TGTGCCAGTAGTATAGTCAGAAATCAGCCCCAGCATTTT.

This clone was seen more than once but under ten times. J is TRBJ2-2 and V is TRBV4-1, with D maybe TRBD2 (7 bases). The CDR3 totals 17 residues. From germline, CDR1 is MGHRA and CDR2 YSYEKL. V gave up 4 bases and J gave up 4 bases, with 19 bases separating them. CDR3 residues: CASSRAFGGAVTGELFF. The CDR3 coding sequence is TGCGCCAGCAGCCGAGCATTTGGGGGGGCGGTCACCGGGGAGCTGTTTTTT.

The rearrangement links TRBV30 to TRBJ1-1; 9 bases fit TRBD1. The germline V gene has CDR1 GTSNPN and CDR2 SVGIG (reference sequence). The length of the CDR3 is 15 residues. The junction had 9 bases not matched to a gene; V was cut back by 0 bases and J by 7 bases. The CDR3 nucleotides are TGTGCCTGGAGTGTATGGGACAGGGCCTCAAATGAAGCTTTCTTT. The encoded protein is CAWSVWDRASNEAFF. The full variable domain, with the rest looked up from reference TRBV30 and TRBJ1-1, is SQTIHQWPATLVQPVGSPLSLECTVEGTSNPNLYWYRQAAGRGLQLLFYSVGIGQISSEVPQNLSASRPQDRQFILSSKKLLLSDSGFYLCAWSVWDRASNEAFFGQGTRLTVV.

The rearrangement joins TRBV15 to TRBJ2-5, with D tentatively TRBD2 (6 bases). Trimming stripped 1 base from V and 5 bases from J, with 11 bases between. Germline V lookup: CDR1 LNHNV, CDR2 YYDKDF (reference sequence). There are 14 residues in the CDR3. The CDR3 DNA reads as TGTGCCACCAGCAGAGGGAACGCGGGGGAGACCCAGTACTTC. As protein: CATSRGNAGETQYF.

This clone was observed once. The chain recombines TRBV7-9 with TRBJ2-5, with D possibly matching TRBD2 (7 bases). V was cut by 1 base and J by 5 bases, with 20 bases left in between. CDR3 length: 17 residues. In germline, CDR1 is SEHNR, CDR2 FQNEAQ (reference sequence). Here the CDR3 reads CASSLVGWGGLEETQYF. CDR3 in DNA: TGTGCCAGCAGCTTAGTGGGGTGGGGGGGCCTCGAGGAGACCCAGTACTTC.

This chain links TRBV18 with TRBJ1-4; D call uncertain. The V end lost 3 bases, the J end lost 2 bases, and 7 bases lay between the germline ends. CDR3 size: 14 residues. CDR1 is KGHSH and CDR2 is LQKENI in the germline V gene. The CDR3 sequence is CASSPAETNEKLFF. CDR3 nucleotide sequence: TGTGCCAGCTCACCCGCCGAGACTAATGAAAAACTGTTTTTT.

V and J are TRBV7-2 and TRBJ1-1; TRBD1 aligns across 7 bases. Unmatched junction bases numbered 2, after V lost 1 base and J lost 6 bases. The CDR3 extends over 13 amino acids. Germline V gene lookup returns CDR1 SGHTA and CDR2 FQGNSA. The CDR3 DNA is TGTGCCAGCAGCTTAGGACAGGGTGCTGAAGCTTTCTTT. Its translation: CASSLGQGAEAFF.

This clone was observed a single time. V and J are TRBV5-5 and TRBJ1-1; maybe TRBD1 (6 bases). The CDR3 spans 15 residues. Germline V CDR1 and CDR2: SGHKS, YYEKEE (reference sequence). Trimming cost V 0 bases and J 5 bases, with 14 bases left between them. CDR3 region: CASSLEGVFLTEAFF. The CDR3 DNA follows: TGTGCCAGCAGCTTGGAGGGGGTTTTTTTGACTGAAGCTTTCTTT.

This chain connects TRBV2 to TRBJ2-7, with a possible D match to TRBD2 (7 bases). This CDR3 has 15 residues. Germline values: CDR1 SNHLY, CDR2 FYNNEI. Trimming left V 1 base short and J 0 bases short, with 10 bases between. The CDR3 sequence: CASSEGAGASYEQYF. The CDR3 DNA sequence: TGTGCCAGCAGTGAAGGGGCGGGGGCCTCCTACGAGCAGTACTTC.

V is TRBV11-2 and J is TRBJ1-1, with D unclear. The germline CDR1 and CDR2 sequences are SGHAT and FQNNGV. The V and J ends lost 5 bases and 7 bases respectively, with 14 bases between them. This CDR3 is built from 13 residues. The CDR3 region has the DNA TGTGCCAGCAGCCCGCCAACAGCCTTTGAAGCTTTCTTT. Residues: CASSPPTAFEAFF. Looking up the rest from reference TRBV11-2 and TRBJ1-1 gives the full variable domain: EAGVAQSPRYKIIEKRQSVAFWCNPISGHATLYWYQQILGQGPKLLIQFQNNGVVDDSQLPKDRFSAERLKGVDSTLKIQPAKLEDSAVYLCASSPPTAFEAFFGQGTRLTVV.

The chain employs TRBV9 and TRBJ2-5; the D gene is possibly TRBD1 (5 bases). V was cut by 3 bases and J by 5 bases, with 11 bases left in between. The germline V gene has CDR1 SGDLS and CDR2 YYNGEE. The CDR3 covers 13 residues. The CDR3 DNA reads TGTGCCAGCAGCGGAGAGACAGAGGAGACCCAGTACTTC. Amino acid sequence: CASSGETEETQYF.

CDR3 nucleotide sequence: TGTGCCAGCTCACCGTGGGACAGAGTCTCTGGAAACACCATATATTTT. This codes for CASSPWDRVSGNTIYF. The chain joins TRBV18 to TRBJ1-3; 7 positions match TRBD1. This CDR3 is 16 amino acids long. CDR1 and CDR2 from the germline V gene are KGHSH and LQKENI. V lost 3 bases and J lost 0; bases outside the gene matches: 5.

V usage is TRBV9 and J usage is TRBJ1-1; D unclear. Germline CDR1 reads SGDLS; CDR2 reads YYNGEE. V gave up 4 bases and J gave up 0 bases, with 10 bases separating them. The CDR3 consists of 14 residues. The CDR3 DNA reads TGTGCCAGCAGCTCCGAGCCACTGAACACTGAAGCTTTCTTT. The encoded protein is CASSSEPLNTEAFF.

The rearrangement uses TRBV9 and TRBJ2-3, with 14 bases lining up with TRBD2. The CDR3 length is 18 residues. The J segment lost 0 bases and the V segment lost 4 bases, leaving 7 bases of the junction unmatched. The V gene's germline CDR1 is SGDLS and CDR2 YYNGEE. CDR3 sequence (DNA): TGTGCCAGCAGCTTGAGGACTAGCGGGGGGCCAAGCACAGATACGCAGTATTTT. Protein sequence: CASSLRTSGGPSTDTQYF.

The chain couples TRBV7-8 to TRBJ1-2; 7 nucleotides agree with TRBD1. This CDR3 is built from 15 residues. V shed 6 bases, J shed 0 bases, and the junction held 7 bases outside the gene matches. Per the germline V gene, CDR1 is SGHVS and CDR2 is FQNEAQ. The CDR3: CASSSGQAANYGYTF. The CDR3 bases are TGTGCCAGCAGTTCCGGACAGGCCGCTAACTATGGCTACACCTTC. Combining the CDR3 with reference TRBV7-8 and TRBJ1-2 gives the whole variable domain GAGVSQSPRYKVAKRGQDVALRCDPISGHVSLFWYQQALGQGPEFLTYFQNEAQLDKSGLPSDRFFAERPEGSVSTLKIQRTQQEDSAVYLCASSSGQAANYGYTFGSGTRLTVV.

The chain has TRBV27 and TRBJ1-6; D uncertain. The CDR3 covers 14 residues. Germline lookup yields CDR1 MNHEY and CDR2 SMNVEV (reference sequence). V lost 5 bases, J lost 11 bases, and 16 bases lay in between. CDR3 nucleotides: TGTGCCAGCAGTCCACTATTTTGGTTGGCACCCCTCCACTTT. It yields the protein CASSPLFWLAPLHF.

Note on this clone: The junction departs from germline at one end; a sequencing error may be responsible. The CDR3 DNA follows: TGCGCCAGCAGTCAATCGGGGAGCCTGTTTTTC. It translates to CASSQSGSLFF. This rearrangement joins TRBV23-1 to TRBJ1-2; D is ambiguous. TRBV23-1 is filed as an ORF, its function uncertain. The CDR3 covers 11 residues.

The chain joins TRBV7-8 to TRBJ2-7, with 7 bases that match TRBD2. V was clipped by 2 bases and J by 6 bases; unmatched bases: 10. The CDR3 runs to 15 residues. The germline gives CDR1 SGHVS, CDR2 FQNEAQ. The CDR3 sequence: CASSLPNLGGTEQYF. In DNA form, the CDR3 reads TGTGCCAGCAGCTTACCCAATTTGGGGGGGACCGAGCAGTACTTC.

The rearrangement links TRBV6-6 to TRBJ2-5, with 8 bases aligning to TRBD2. CDR3 size: 12 residues. The V segment lost 6 bases and the J segment 8 bases; nucleotides outside the gene matches: 5. Per germline, CDR1 MNHNY and CDR2 SVGAGI (reference sequence). The chain's CDR3 is CASRLADGTQYF. CDR3 sequence (DNA): TGTGCCAGCAGACTAGCGGACGGTACCCAGTACTTC.

This chain connects TRBV6-5 to TRBJ2-7; maybe TRBD1 (7 bases). Germline CDR1 is MNHEY and CDR2 is SVGAGI. Trimming left V 0 bases short and J 7 bases short, with 13 bases between. There are 14 residues in the CDR3. DNA for the CDR3: TGTGCCAGCAGTTACTCGACCAGGGGGGAAGAGCAGTACTTC. This sequence encodes CASSYSTRGEEQYF.

The chain joins TRBV6-5 to TRBJ2-2; D might be TRBD1 (5 bases). Trimming removed 2 bases from V and 6 bases from J, with 13 bases in between. Germline assignment: CDR1 MNHEY and CDR2 SVGAGI. The CDR3 runs to 15 residues. The CDR3 DNA reads TGTGCCAGCAGTTACAGGGGTTTGGCTCCCGGGGAGCTGTTTTTT. Its protein is CASSYRGLAPGELFF.

The chain links TRBV11-2 to TRBJ2-1; 7 positions match TRBD1. The V and J ends lost 1 base and 4 bases, in that order; junction bases with no gene match: 7. Per the germline V gene, CDR1 is SGHAT and CDR2 is FQNNGV. The CDR3 has 16 amino acids. CDR3 DNA: TGTGCCAGCAGCTTAGTGGGCAGGGGGTCGTACAATGAGCAGTTCTTC. Its translation is CASSLVGRGSYNEQFF.

Only one count was recorded for this clone. The chain combines TRBV30 with TRBJ2-1, with 8 bases that match TRBD1. CDR1 and CDR2 (germline): GTSNPN, SVGIG (reference sequence). The V and J ends lost 3 bases and 0 bases, in that order; junction bases with no gene match: 16. The CDR3 contains 19 residues. Here the CDR3 reads CAWRRGARTGRSSYNEQFF. The CDR3 bases are TGTGCCTGGAGGAGGGGGGCTAGGACAGGGAGAAGCTCCTACAATGAGCAGTTCTTC.

The chain uses TRBV14 and TRBJ1-1; D gene unclear. The CDR3 covers 15 residues. From germline, CDR1 is SGHDN and CDR2 FVKESK. Trimming shortened V by 0 bases and J by 3 bases, and 11 bases separated the two germline ends. The CDR3 DNA reads TGTGCCAGCAGCCAAGATATGGCGGGATACACTGAAGCTTTCTTT. Its translation is CASSQDMAGYTEAFF.

The chain has TRBV11-3 and TRBJ2-2; the match to TRBD2 covers 12 bases. This CDR3 has 15 residues. The V segment lost 5 bases and the J segment 4 bases; nucleotides outside the gene matches: 2. Germline assignment: CDR1 SGHNT and CDR2 YENEEA. The CDR3 nucleotides are TGTGCCAGCAGCACGGGACTAGCGGGCACCGGGGAGCTGTTTTTT. Translation gives CASSTGLAGTGELFF.

The chain is built from TRBV30 and TRBJ1-2; D is perhaps TRBD1 (5 bases). The V gene's germline CDR1 is GTSNPN and CDR2 SVGIG (reference sequence). V was shortened by 3 bases and J by 2 bases, with 10 bases between the two germline ends. The CDR3 sequence is 13 residues long. Here the CDR3 DNA reads TGTGCCTGGAGAACCTCAGGGAACTATGGCTACACCTTC. It codes for CAWRTSGNYGYTF.

Concerning this clone: Within the sample, other DNA sequences also encode this same CDR3. V gene TRBV5-1 combines with J gene TRBJ2-7; 8 bases are a match to TRBD1. CDR1 is SGHRS, CDR2 YFSETQ, per germline. The trim removed 4 bases at V and 5 bases at J, leaving 8 bases unmatched. The CDR3 extends over 14 amino acids. CDR3 amino acids: CASSPGQGTHEQYF. CDR3 DNA: TGCGCCAGCAGCCCAGGACAGGGTACCCACGAGCAGTACTTC.

The chain couples TRBV7-2 to TRBJ2-1; D is perhaps TRBD1 (5 bases). V was clipped by 5 bases and J by 0 bases, with 23 bases between them. The CDR3 sequence is 19 residues long. The germline V gene has CDR1 SGHTA and CDR2 FQGNSA. DNA for the CDR3: TGTGCCAGCAGCCGACAGTCCCGTGGGCTGGAAAGCTCCTACAATGAGCAGTTCTTC. Translation gives CASSRQSRGLESSYNEQFF.

The genes are TRBV7-9 and TRBJ2-5; D gene unclear. The CDR3 contains 15 residues. Germline V gives CDR1 SEHNR, CDR2 FQNEAQ (reference sequence). V was clipped by 5 bases and J by 4 bases, with 17 bases between them. CDR3 DNA sequence: TGTGCCAGCAGCCCACGGGTCCAGTTGGGAGAGACCCAGTACTTC. Its protein is CASSPRVQLGETQYF. Full variable domain (rest looked up from reference TRBV7-9 and TRBJ2-5): DTGVSQNPRHKITKRGQNVTFRCDPISEHNRLYWYRQTLGQGPEFLTYFQNEAQLEKSRLLSDRFSAERPKGSFSTLEIQRTEQGDSAMYLCASSPRVQLGETQYFGPGTRLLVL.

The chain recombines TRBV5-6 with TRBJ2-7; 7 nucleotides match TRBD1. There are 15 residues in the CDR3. The germline V gene encodes CDR1 SGHDT and CDR2 YYEEEE. Unmatched junction bases numbered 11, after V lost 1 base and J lost 7 bases. CDR3 in DNA: TGTGCCAGCAGCTTGTCACAGGGGAAACATAGGGAGCAGTACTTC. Protein product: CASSLSQGKHREQYF.

The chain recombines TRBV2 with TRBJ2-7, with 7 bases aligning to TRBD1. V was pared by 9 bases and J by 2 bases, with 4 bases of the junction left unmatched. This CDR3 is 12 amino acids long. The germline CDR1 and CDR2 sequences are SNHLY and FYNNEI. CDR3 in amino acids: CARGDSPYEQYF. CDR3 DNA: TGTGCCAGAGGGGACAGCCCCTACGAGCAGTACTTC.